This T cell receptor beta chain originates from a study of T cell responses to AZD1222 COVID-19 vaccine. Findings of the study overall: It was only 6 or 7 AZD1222 recipients who were seropositive at baseline.

In regard to this clone: Antigen specificity is unknown.

This CDR3 region has 14 residues. Trimming cost V 10 bases and J 6 bases, with 21 bases left between them. Germline V gives CDR1 ENHRY, CDR2 SYGVKD. Assay: immunoSEQ multiplex PCR; the TCRdb copy retains only in-frame clones and omits some. The sample shows fewer than 200,000 clones, about 92% of them seen only once. Source: peripheral blood, taken on day 0 of AZD1222 vaccination. This clonotype originated in an adult in good health. The chain joins TRBV10-3 to TRBJ1-2; weak D call: TRBD1 (6 bases). The CDR3 region has the DNA TGTGCCAGCGAAGGTACAGGGAGATTGGATGGCTACACCTTC. Its protein is CASEGTGRLDGYTF.